A selection of T cell receptor beta chains follows, all from one sample in a study of blood T cells in healthy people across ages. TCRdb re-called the 5' RACE reads with MiXCR, one entry per CDR3 protein. The sample includes over 450,000 distinct CDR3 sequences, nearly 25% of them seen just once. Separately, the same data were catalogued under a study of T cells of mothers and their children.

Sequences were obtained from blood. The receptor set was obtained from a boy aged 5-17 years in good health. Each CDR3 is given with its conserved first and last residue. Each record gives: clone size, D gene, J gene, V gene, CDR3 DNA, CDR3 protein. D genes are given only for firm matches. Clone size, where shown, is once, few, many, or a class for clones that have expanded.

clone size: few
D gene: .
J gene: TRBJ2-6
V gene: TRBV7-2
CDR3 DNA: TGTGCCAGCAGCCCCAGGGATGCTGGGGCCAACGTCCTGACTTTC
CDR3 protein: CASSPRDAGANVLTF

clone size: few
D gene: .
J gene: TRBJ2-1
V gene: TRBV11-3
CDR3 DNA: TGTGCCAGCAGCTCCGGCACATGGGGCAACAATGAGCAGTTCTTC
CDR3 protein: CASSSGTWGNNEQFF

clone size: few
D gene: TRBD2
J gene: TRBJ2-7
V gene: TRBV4-2
CDR3 DNA: TGTGCCAGCGGTACAACTGGGACAATACTAGCGGGAGGGAGGAACGAGCAGTACTTC
CDR3 protein: CASGTTGTILAGGRNEQYF

clone size: few
D gene: .
J gene: TRBJ1-2
V gene: TRBV4-3
CDR3 DNA: TGCGCCAGCAGCCAAGATACGGGGAATTATGGCTACACCTTC
CDR3 protein: CASSQDTGNYGYTF

clone size: .
D gene: .
J gene: TRBJ2-5
V gene: TRBV7-8
CDR3 DNA: TGTGCCAGCAGCTTAGGCCCCCAAAGAGGGGGGGAGACCCAGTACTTC
CDR3 protein: CASSLGPQRGGETQYF

clone size: .
D gene: .
J gene: TRBJ2-7
V gene: TRBV5-1
CDR3 DNA: TGCGCCAGCAGCTTCCGGGACCGTCAGCCCTACGAGCAGTACTTC
CDR3 protein: CASSFRDRQPYEQYF

clone size: .
D gene: .
J gene: TRBJ1-1
V gene: TRBV2
CDR3 DNA: TGTGCCAGCGGACAGTGGGACACTGAAGCTTTCTTT
CDR3 protein: CASGQWDTEAFF

clone size: few
D gene: TRBD1
J gene: TRBJ2-1
V gene: TRBV7-2
CDR3 DNA: TGTGCCAGCAACCCTACAGGGGACTCCTACAATGAGCAGTTCTTC
CDR3 protein: CASNPTGDSYNEQFF

clone size: many
D gene: .
J gene: TRBJ1-4
V gene: TRBV20-1
CDR3 DNA: TGCAGTGCACCGCAGGGAGGCTATGAAAAACTGTTTTTT
CDR3 protein: CSAPQGGYEKLFF

clone size: .
D gene: TRBD2
J gene: TRBJ2-3
V gene: TRBV20-1
CDR3 DNA: TGCAGTGCTGCACTAGCGGGGACAGATGCGCAGTATTTT
CDR3 protein: CSAALAGTDAQYF

clone size: many
D gene: TRBD2
J gene: TRBJ2-1
V gene: TRBV20-1
CDR3 DNA: TGCAGTGCTAGTTCGGGAGGGCGGAATGAGCAGTTCTTC
CDR3 protein: CSASSGGRNEQFF

clone size: many
D gene: TRBD2
J gene: TRBJ2-7
V gene: TRBV28
CDR3 DNA: TGTGCCAGCAGTTTACCCACCCTAGCGGGGGGCCACACCTACGAGCAGTACTTC
CDR3 protein: CASSLPTLAGGHTYEQYF

clone size: few
D gene: TRBD2
J gene: TRBJ2-7
V gene: TRBV4-3
CDR3 DNA: TGCGCCAGCAGCCAAGGGCCACTAGCGACATCCTACGAGCAGTACTTC
CDR3 protein: CASSQGPLATSYEQYF

clone size: .
D gene: .
J gene: TRBJ2-3
V gene: TRBV15
CDR3 DNA: TGTGCCACCAGCCCAAAGAGTAGGGTATCCACAGATACGCAGTATTTT
CDR3 protein: CATSPKSRVSTDTQYF

clone size: .
D gene: TRBD2
J gene: TRBJ2-5
V gene: TRBV11-1
CDR3 DNA: TGTGCCAGTATTCTCGGGCTAGCGGGAGGACACCAGTACTTC
CDR3 protein: CASILGLAGGHQYF

clone size: .
D gene: TRBD1
J gene: TRBJ1-4
V gene: TRBV20-1
CDR3 DNA: TGCAGTGCTCATCCGGGACAGAACAATGAAAAACTGTTTTTT
CDR3 protein: CSAHPGQNNEKLFF

clone size: few
D gene: .
J gene: TRBJ2-7
V gene: TRBV4-2
CDR3 DNA: TGTGCCAGCAGCCAAGATGCCCTCAAATACGAGCAGTACTTC
CDR3 protein: CASSQDALKYEQYF

clone size: few
D gene: TRBD1
J gene: TRBJ2-7
V gene: TRBV7-9
CDR3 DNA: TGTGCCAGCAGCTTAGGACAGGGGGCGCGGAACGAGCAGTACTTC
CDR3 protein: CASSLGQGARNEQYF

clone size: .
D gene: TRBD2
J gene: TRBJ2-2
V gene: TRBV27
CDR3 DNA: TGTGCCAGCAGCCACGCGAGGGAGGGCCCCACCGGGGAGCTGTTTTTT
CDR3 protein: CASSHAREGPTGELFF

clone size: few
D gene: TRBD2
J gene: TRBJ2-7
V gene: TRBV20-1
CDR3 DNA: TGCAGTGCTAGGGTAGCGGGAGGATACGAGCAGTACTTC
CDR3 protein: CSARVAGGYEQYF

clone size: .
D gene: .
J gene: TRBJ2-2
V gene: TRBV7-8
CDR3 DNA: TGTGCCAGCGGGCCCGGGGATAACACCGGGGAGCTGTTTTTT
CDR3 protein: CASGPGDNTGELFF

clone size: .
D gene: .
J gene: TRBJ2-1
V gene: TRBV20-1
CDR3 DNA: TGCAGTGCTCTGCAGGAATTCGGGGACTACAATGAGCAGTTCTTC
CDR3 protein: CSALQEFGDYNEQFF

clone size: few
D gene: TRBD1
J gene: TRBJ2-7
V gene: TRBV12-3/TRBV12-4
CDR3 DNA: TGTGCCAGCAGTTTTTTTGGGACAGGCTACGAGCAGTACTTC
CDR3 protein: CASSFFGTGYEQYF

clone size: few
D gene: .
J gene: TRBJ2-2
V gene: TRBV10-3
CDR3 DNA: TGTGCCATCAGTGAAAGAATAATTACCACCGGGGAGCTGTTTTTT
CDR3 protein: CAISERIITTGELFF

clone size: few
D gene: TRBD2
J gene: TRBJ2-4
V gene: TRBV11-2
CDR3 DNA: TGTGCCAGCAGCTCGGGACTAGCGGGAAGCCCCAAAAACATTCAGTACTTC
CDR3 protein: CASSSGLAGSPKNIQYF

clone size: few
D gene: .
J gene: TRBJ2-2
V gene: TRBV12-3/TRBV12-4
CDR3 DNA: TGTGCCAGCAGTTTACCGGTGGTGAAGGGGGTATCCGGGGAGCTGTTTTTT
CDR3 protein: CASSLPVVKGVSGELFF

clone size: few
D gene: TRBD1
J gene: TRBJ2-7
V gene: TRBV2
CDR3 DNA: TGTGCCAGCAATCCGGGACAGGGAAAATACGAGCAGTACTTC
CDR3 protein: CASNPGQGKYEQYF

clone size: few
D gene: .
J gene: TRBJ2-1
V gene: TRBV7-8
CDR3 DNA: TGTGCCAGCAGCTTAGTAAGGGATTGGACACACACCGATGAGCAGTTCTTC
CDR3 protein: CASSLVRDWTHTDEQFF

clone size: few
D gene: .
J gene: TRBJ2-1
V gene: TRBV9
CDR3 DNA: TGTGCCAGCAGCGTACTCGATGAGCAGTTCTTC
CDR3 protein: CASSVLDEQFF

clone size: .
D gene: .
J gene: TRBJ1-4
V gene: TRBV6-2/TRBV6-3
CDR3 DNA: TGTGCCAGCAGTTACTCGGGCAGGGAAAAACTGTTTTTT
CDR3 protein: CASSYSGREKLFF

clone size: few
D gene: .
J gene: TRBJ2-5
V gene: TRBV20-1
CDR3 DNA: TGCAGTGCTCGGAGTTTCCAAGAGACCCAGTACTTC
CDR3 protein: CSARSFQETQYF

clone size: few
D gene: .
J gene: TRBJ2-5
V gene: TRBV28
CDR3 DNA: TGTGCCAGCAGTTATTTTGGGGGGTCGAAAGAGACCCAGTACTTC
CDR3 protein: CASSYFGGSKETQYF

clone size: few
D gene: TRBD1
J gene: TRBJ1-2
V gene: TRBV27
CDR3 DNA: TGTGCCAGCAGTTCAGGGGGTAATGGCTACACCTTC
CDR3 protein: CASSSGGNGYTF

clone size: .
D gene: .
J gene: TRBJ2-7
V gene: TRBV10-3
CDR3 DNA: TGTGCCATCAGTGTATCGGGACCCACGGCGGAGCAGTACTTC
CDR3 protein: CAISVSGPTAEQYF

clone size: once
D gene: .
J gene: TRBJ2-3
V gene: TRBV6-2/TRBV6-3
CDR3 DNA: TGTGCCAGCAGTTTCGTCCAAGAATGGCTGGGCGCAGATACGCAGTATTTT
CDR3 protein: CASSFVQEWLGADTQYF

clone size: .
D gene: .
J gene: TRBJ1-5
V gene: TRBV27
CDR3 DNA: TGTGCCGGCAGCTTTTATAGCAATCAGCCCCAGCATTTT
CDR3 protein: CAGSFYSNQPQHF

clone size: few
D gene: .
J gene: TRBJ2-7
V gene: TRBV28
CDR3 DNA: TGTGCCAGCAGTTTCCCCGGAGGCCACGAGCAGTACTTC
CDR3 protein: CASSFPGGHEQYF

clone size: .
D gene: .
J gene: TRBJ1-1
V gene: TRBV7-2
CDR3 DNA: TGTGCCAGCAGCTACATGAACACTGAAGCTTTCTTT
CDR3 protein: CASSYMNTEAFF

clone size: few
D gene: TRBD1
J gene: TRBJ1-4
V gene: TRBV18
CDR3 DNA: TGTGCCAGCTCACCTAGGGACAGTCTTGCAACTAATGAAAAACTGTTTTTT
CDR3 protein: CASSPRDSLATNEKLFF

clone size: .
D gene: TRBD2
J gene: TRBJ2-1
V gene: TRBV7-3
CDR3 DNA: TGTGCCAGCAGCTTAATGGCGCGGGGGGCCCCCAATGAGCAGGTCTTC
CDR3 protein: CASSLMARGAPNEQVF

clone size: many
D gene: TRBD1
J gene: TRBJ2-5
V gene: TRBV5-1
CDR3 DNA: TGCGCCAGCAGCTCCGGGACAGGGCAAGAGACCCAGTACTTC
CDR3 protein: CASSSGTGQETQYF

clone size: .
D gene: .
J gene: TRBJ1-2
V gene: TRBV3-1
CDR3 DNA: TGTGCCAGCAGCCCCGGGGGGCGGCACTATGGCTACACCTTC
CDR3 protein: CASSPGGRHYGYTF

clone size: few
D gene: .
J gene: TRBJ1-1
V gene: TRBV20-1
CDR3 DNA: TGCAGTGCTAGGTTGGGAGAGAACACTGAAGCTTTCTTT
CDR3 protein: CSARLGENTEAFF

clone size: few
D gene: .
J gene: TRBJ2-7
V gene: TRBV10-3
CDR3 DNA: TGTGCCATCAGTGAGTCGGCAGCCTACGAGCAGTACTTC
CDR3 protein: CAISESAAYEQYF

clone size: .
D gene: .
J gene: TRBJ2-2
V gene: TRBV6-5
CDR3 DNA: TGTGCCAGCAGTTACCTCGAAAACACCGGGGAGCTGTTTTTT
CDR3 protein: CASSYLENTGELFF

clone size: few
D gene: TRBD2
J gene: TRBJ2-1
V gene: TRBV3-1
CDR3 DNA: TGTGCCAGCAGCCGGGAGGGCGCCTTTGTAAATGAGCAGTTCTTC
CDR3 protein: CASSREGAFVNEQFF

clone size: few
D gene: .
J gene: TRBJ2-7
V gene: TRBV6-2/TRBV6-3
CDR3 DNA: TGTGCCAGCAGTTACTCTACCGGGAGTACAAACGAGCAGTACTTC
CDR3 protein: CASSYSTGSTNEQYF

clone size: few
D gene: TRBD1
J gene: TRBJ2-5
V gene: TRBV15
CDR3 DNA: TGTGCCACCAGCAGAGAACCCGGGACAGGGGGAGAGACCCAGTACTTC
CDR3 protein: CATSREPGTGGETQYF

clone size: .
D gene: .
J gene: TRBJ2-5
V gene: TRBV9
CDR3 DNA: TGTGCCAGCAGCGTAGAAGGTTCCCAAGAGACCCAGTACTTC
CDR3 protein: CASSVEGSQETQYF

clone size: .
D gene: .
J gene: TRBJ1-1
V gene: TRBV27
CDR3 DNA: TGTGCCAGCAGTGGTCAGGTGAACACTGAAGCTTTCTTT
CDR3 protein: CASSGQVNTEAFF

clone size: few
D gene: .
J gene: TRBJ2-5
V gene: TRBV7-3
CDR3 DNA: TGTGCCAGCAGCTTACGGGGAGGCGAAGAGACCCAGTACTTC
CDR3 protein: CASSLRGGEETQYF

clone size: .
D gene: TRBD1
J gene: TRBJ2-7
V gene: TRBV6-6
CDR3 DNA: TGTGCCATTAAGCCGGGACAGGGGTTCCACGAGCAGTACTTC
CDR3 protein: CAIKPGQGFHEQYF

clone size: .
D gene: TRBD2
J gene: TRBJ2-7
V gene: TRBV6-6
CDR3 DNA: TGTGCCAGCAGTTACTCGATCGGGAGGGACGGCGAGCAGTACTTC
CDR3 protein: CASSYSIGRDGEQYF